This entry is about one T cell receptor beta chain. As yet, its antigen is unknown. This entry comes from a study of vaccination and CD4 T cells after COVID-19. Study-level findings and limits: Sampling was limited to relatively few convalescent patients, with no early post-infection timepoints studied.

CDR3 length: 19 residues. V was clipped by 3 bases and J by 4 bases; unmatched bases: 18. The germline CDR1 and CDR2 sequences are MNHEY and SMNVEV (reference sequence). Scientists ran DNA taken from cultured CD4+ T cells through the Oncomine TCR Beta short-read assay for sequencing. TCRdb called the PCR reads again in MiXCR, with one record for every CDR3 protein. The profile shows 18,000 or so distinct CDR3 sequences, roughly 56% of them singletons. Regarding treatment: 10-day PBMC culture with coronavirus spike peptide pools or control peptides (ViraFEST assay). Half the medium was replaced with fresh IL-2 medium on days 3 and 7.

The source material was CD4+ T cells from blood, cultured in vitro. The TCR was taken from a human donor who had recovered from COVID-19. This chain connects TRBV27 to TRBJ2-1; 7 nucleotides line up with TRBD2. In nucleotides, the CDR3 is TGTGCCAGCAGTTTGGGGGGTCCGGGCGGACTAGGAGCGTACAATGAGCAGTTCTTC. Translating gives CASSLGGPGGLGAYNEQFF.